This T cell receptor beta chain was sequenced in a study of Graves' ophthalmopathy and Graves' hyperthyroidism. Broader study findings: Most thyroid clonotypes with frequency above 0.001 were detected in blood too.

The CDR3 contains 12 residues. Between the trimmed V and J ends, which lost 4 bases and 14 bases, there was a span of 16 bases. CDR1 is KGHDR, CDR2 SFDVKD, per germline. CDR3 regions of TCR beta were amplified from RNA transcripts. HTBI primers were employed in first-round RT-PCR, then a second-round multiplex PCR followed. Each CDR3 protein gets one entry after TCRdb re-called the multiplex PCR reads with MiXCR. Found here are a few hundred thousand distinct CDR3 sequences, 15% of them singletons; the top ten hold 7%. Hyperthyroidism patients were newly diagnosed, under 2 months' duration, aged 18 to 65. As for this clonotype: Antigen specificity is unknown.

This receptor was taken from a woman aged 18-35 years with stable Graves' hyperthyroidism. V usage is TRBV24-1 and J usage is TRBJ1-1, with D unresolved. The specimen was peripheral blood. CDR3 bases: TGTGCCACCAGTGAGTCGTCCGTTTTAATGTTCTTT. Translating it yields CATSESSVLMFF.